Below are 20 T cell receptor beta chains sequenced from a single sample in a study of cytomegalovirus exposure and HLA in healthy donors. PCR involved 60 Vbeta and 13 Jbeta primers. TCRdb keeps only in-frame clones here, not all; method: immunoSEQ multiplex PCR. The sample holds 95,000 to 150,000 clones, around four fifths seen once. Sequencing was carried out using PBMCs. The receptors were gathered from a man aged 18 to 29 in good health and CMV-seropositive.

The V gene is TRBV5-6, the J gene TRBJ1-6, with D hard to call. The CDR3 is 17 residues long. Germline CDR1 is SGHDT and CDR2 is YYEEEE. The ends were cut back, 0 bases at V and 0 bases at J, with 10 bases in the middle. The CDR3 DNA is TGTGCCAGCAGCTTGGAAAATGTCAGCTCCTATAATTCACCCCTCCACTTT. Translating gives CASSLENVSSYNSPLHF.

V is TRBV9 and J is TRBJ1-1; D perhaps matches TRBD1 (6 bases). The CDR3 covers 14 residues. Trimming removed 4 bases at V and 3 bases at J, with 13 bases between. Per germline, CDR1 SGDLS and CDR2 YYNGEE. For the CDR3, the DNA is TGTGCCAGCAGCCCCCCAGGGGCCTACACTGAAGCTTTCTTT. It translates to CASSPPGAYTEAFF.

This clone was observed a single time. The rearrangement joins TRBV7-9 to TRBJ1-5; TRBD1 is a possible D gene (5 bases). Between the trimmed V and J ends, which lost 5 bases and 4 bases, there was a span of 12 bases. The germline gives CDR1 SEHNR, CDR2 FQNEAQ (reference sequence). CDR3 length: 14 residues. The CDR3 coding sequence is TGTGCCAGCAGCCGGGGGGGAGCGAATCAGCCCCAGCATTTT. Translating gives CASSRGGANQPQHF.

The genes are TRBV28 and TRBJ2-1; D may be TRBD2 (6 bases). This CDR3 region has 14 residues. CDR1 MDHEN and CDR2 SYDVKM come from the germline V gene. V was trimmed by 7 bases and J by 7 bases, leaving 17 bases between them. The CDR3 DNA reads TGTGCCAGCACCTGGGGCGGGGACGGGAATGAGCAGTTCTTC. Its translation is CASTWGGDGNEQFF.

This clone counts as medium-sized (0.01 to 0.1%). The rearrangement links TRBV5-6 to TRBJ1-2; possible D gene TRBD1, 6 bases. V lost 2 bases to trimming and J lost 8 bases, with 19 bases between them. This CDR3 is 15 amino acids long. Germline values: CDR1 SGHDT, CDR2 YYEEEE. CDR3 DNA: TGTGCCAGCAGCTTTCTTTCAGGGGCGCGAGGCGGCTACACCTTC. It translates to CASSFLSGARGGYTF.

This clone is a singleton in its sample. The chain uses TRBV7-9 and TRBJ1-4; D perhaps matches TRBD1 (6 bases). There are 18 residues in the CDR3. V was pared by 5 bases and J by 2 bases, with 21 bases between. Per germline, CDR1 SEHNR and CDR2 FQNEAQ (reference sequence). Written as DNA, the CDR3 is TGTGCCAGCAGCCCGGGGTCGGGGGGCTTAGGGACTAATGAAAAACTGTTTTTT. It codes for CASSPGSGGLGTNEKLFF.

This chain joins TRBV6-6 and TRBJ1-2, with TRBD1 matching over 10 bases. CDR1 and CDR2 (germline): MNHNY, SVGAGI (reference sequence). V trimming: 6 bases; J trimming: 5 bases; junction bases outside the gene matches: 9. The CDR3 length is 15 residues. The CDR3 DNA is TGTGCCAGCAGCCAAGGACAGGGGGAAATTTATGGCTACACCTTC. It encodes CASSQGQGEIYGYTF.

This rearrangement joins TRBV5-1 to TRBJ1-1; maybe TRBD1 (6 bases). CDR3 length: 16 amino acids. With 6 bases removed from V and 0 bases from J, the gap between germline ends came to 18 bases. Germline V gene data show CDR1 as SGHRS and CDR2 as YFSETQ. CDR3 amino acids: CASTTGSGTMNTEAFF. CDR3 DNA sequence: TGCGCCAGCACCACAGGGTCGGGAACCATGAACACTGAAGCTTTCTTT.

In this sample, this clone turned up once. This chain connects TRBV7-9 to TRBJ1-4, with 9 nucleotides matching TRBD1. Trimming removed 6 bases from V and 5 bases from J; junction bases left unmatched: 7. Germline assignment: CDR1 SEHNR and CDR2 FQNEAQ (reference sequence). CDR3 length: 15 residues. The CDR3 DNA reads as TGTGCCAGCAGTCAGGGACAGGGTAGGAATGAAAAACTGTTTTTT. Its protein product is CASSQGQGRNEKLFF. The full variable domain, with the rest looked up from reference TRBV7-9 and TRBJ1-4, is DTGVSQNPRHKITKRGQNVTFRCDPISEHNRLYWYRQTLGQGPEFLTYFQNEAQLEKSRLLSDRFSAERPKGSFSTLEIQRTEQGDSAMYLCASSQGQGRNEKLFFGSGTQLSVL.

The gene calls are TRBV10-3 and TRBJ2-7, with 7 bases lining up with TRBD1. The CDR3 loop spans 15 amino acids. CDR1 ENHRY and CDR2 SYGVKD come from the germline V gene. J was trimmed by 2 bases and V by 0 bases; bases with no gene match: 4. The chain's CDR3 is CAISESDRATYEQYF. CDR3 bases: TGTGCCATCAGTGAGTCCGACAGGGCGACCTACGAGCAGTACTTC.

The genes are TRBV10-3 and TRBJ1-4; 7 bases line up with TRBD1. The CDR3 runs to 15 residues. Unmatched junction bases numbered 6, after V lost 5 bases and J lost 3 bases. CDR1 ENHRY and CDR2 SYGVKD come from the germline V gene. The CDR3 DNA is TGTGCCATCAGTTCCGACAGGGTTTCTAATGAAAAACTGTTTTTT. Translated, it gives CAISSDRVSNEKLFF.

The chain links TRBV25-1 to TRBJ1-1, with D unclear. V was trimmed by 7 bases and J by 3 bases, leaving 18 bases between them. CDR1 is MGHDK and CDR2 is SYGVNS in the germline V gene. There are 15 residues in the CDR3. CDR3 sequence reads: CASTPVSGFHTEAFF. CDR3 bases: TGTGCCAGCACCCCAGTTTCGGGGTTCCACACTGAAGCTTTCTTT.

The chain couples TRBV6-5 to TRBJ2-5, with TRBD2 as a possible D gene (6 bases). V lost 4 bases and J lost 7, with 7 bases in between. Germline assignment: CDR1 MNHEY and CDR2 SVGAGI. This CDR3 spans 11 amino acids. CDR3 sequence reads: CASSSGGTQYF. As DNA, the CDR3 is TGTGCCAGCAGTTCCGGGGGGACCCAGTACTTC.

The rearrangement uses TRBV13 and TRBJ1-5, with a tentative D call TRBD1 (6 bases). V lost 2 bases, J lost 1 base, and 9 bases lay in between. The CDR3 consists of 15 residues. Germline values: CDR1 PRHDT, CDR2 FYEKMQ (reference sequence). DNA for the CDR3: TGTGCCAGCAGCTTAATGGGGGCGAGCAATCAGCCCCAGCATTTT. Protein product: CASSLMGASNQPQHF.

The chain couples TRBV9 to TRBJ1-2, with 7 bases fitting TRBD1. Germline assignment: CDR1 SGDLS and CDR2 YYNGEE. V shed 5 bases and J 5 bases; nucleotides not matched to a gene: 21. The CDR3 is 18 amino acids. This chain's CDR3 is CASSSGLTTGTDLYGYTF. DNA of the CDR3: TGTGCCAGCAGTAGTGGACTTACGACCGGGACAGACCTTTATGGCTACACCTTC.

The chain carries TRBV30 and TRBJ1-2; maybe TRBD1 (5 bases). This CDR3 region has 16 residues. Germline V gene sequence: CDR1 GTSNPN, CDR2 SVGIG (reference sequence). V shed 2 bases and J shed 0 bases, with 16 bases lying between them. The CDR3 nucleotides are TGTGCCTGGAGTCCCTCCGGGACGGGAGCTAACTATGGCTACACCTTC. The encoded protein is CAWSPSGTGANYGYTF.

The chain combines TRBV9 with TRBJ1-6; possibly TRBD1 for D (5 bases). Trimming took 4 bases from V and 4 from J, leaving 15 bases between them. The CDR3 spans 16 residues. Germline loops: CDR1 SGDLS, CDR2 YYNGEE. CDR3 region: CASSSLGGLYNSPLHF. CDR3 DNA: TGTGCCAGCAGCTCCCTCGGGGGACTTTATAATTCACCCCTCCACTTT.

The V and J genes are TRBV6-6 and TRBJ1-1; weak D call: TRBD1 (5 bases). Trimming left V 7 bases short and J 1 base short, with 10 bases between. Germline values: CDR1 MNHNY, CDR2 SVGAGI (reference sequence). The CDR3 contains 13 residues. CDR3 residues: CASITGGNTEAFF. As DNA, the CDR3 is TGTGCCAGCATAACCGGGGGGAACACTGAAGCTTTCTTT.

This clone was recorded a few times. Other DNA sequences in this specimen translate into the identical CDR3. The V gene is TRBV5-1, the J gene TRBJ2-7, with 7 bases lining up with TRBD1. Germline V gives CDR1 SGHRS, CDR2 YFSETQ. Germline trimming cut 4 bases from V and 1 base from J; bases unmatched to any gene: 2. There are 13 residues in the CDR3. CDR3 bases: TGCGCCAGCAGCCTGACAGGGTCCTACGAGCAGTACTTC. This codes for CASSLTGSYEQYF. Full variable domain (remainder filled in from reference TRBV5-1 and TRBJ2-7): KAGVTQTPRYLIKTRGQQVTLSCSPISGHRSVSWYQQTPGQGLQFLFEYFSETQRNKGNFPGRFSGRQFSNSRSEMNVSTLELGDSALYLCASSLTGSYEQYFGPGTRLTVT.

The V gene is TRBV13, the J gene TRBJ2-1; 8 bases are a match to TRBD2. The CDR3 loop spans 15 amino acids. Germline lookup yields CDR1 PRHDT and CDR2 FYEKMQ (reference sequence). V was clipped by 5 bases and J by 9 bases; unmatched bases: 12. The CDR3 DNA is TGTGCCAGCAGCGCTGGACTAGCTCGCGTCCCTGAGCAGTTCTTC. Residues: CASSAGLARVPEQFF.